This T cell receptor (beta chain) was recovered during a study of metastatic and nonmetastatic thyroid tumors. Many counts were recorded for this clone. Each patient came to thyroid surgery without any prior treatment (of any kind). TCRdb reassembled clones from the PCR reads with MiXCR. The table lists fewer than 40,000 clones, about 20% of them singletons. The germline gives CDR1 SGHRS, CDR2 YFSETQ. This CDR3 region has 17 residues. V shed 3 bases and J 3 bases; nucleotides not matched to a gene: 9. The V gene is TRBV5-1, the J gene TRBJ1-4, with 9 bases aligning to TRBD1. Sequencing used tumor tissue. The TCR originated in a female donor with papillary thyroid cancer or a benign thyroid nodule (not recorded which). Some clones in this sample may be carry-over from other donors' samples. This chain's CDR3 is CASSSTLTGGPNEKLFF. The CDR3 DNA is TGCGCCAGCAGCTCAACACTGACAGGGGGACCTAATGAAAAACTGTTTTTT.